These 9 T cell receptor beta chains originate from one sample sequenced in a study of blood T cell repertoires in COVID-19. Assay used: immunoSEQ multiplex PCR; TCRdb lists only in-frame clones, some missing. This sample has 230,000 or so clones; roughly four fifths occur once, and the top ten carry 7.5%. Sequences were obtained from peripheral blood. These receptors were collected from a woman over 75 with COVID-19, enrolled during active disease.

V usage is TRBV5-1 and J usage is TRBJ1-1, with 8 bases matching TRBD1. J was trimmed by 1 base and V by 2 bases; bases with no gene match: 4. CDR3 length: 15 amino acids. CDR1 and CDR2 from the germline V gene are SGHRS and YFSETQ. The CDR3 coding sequence is TGCGCCAGCAGCTTCCCGGACAGGGAGAACACTGAAGCTTTCTTT. Translation: CASSFPDRENTEAFF.

This chain joins TRBV19 and TRBJ2-2; 9 bases fit TRBD1. CDR3 length: 15 residues. After removal of 6 bases from V and 5 bases from J, the junction contained 7 bases not matched to a gene. Germline V lookup: CDR1 LNHDA, CDR2 SQIVND (reference sequence). The CDR3 region is CASRPDRGGTGELFF. As DNA, the CDR3 is TGTGCCAGTAGACCGGACAGGGGTGGGACCGGGGAGCTGTTTTTT.

CDR3 in amino acids: CASSIKYRGLLNTGELFF. CDR3 nucleotide sequence: TGTGCCAGTAGTATTAAATACAGGGGGCTCTTGAACACCGGGGAGCTGTTTTTT. The chain uses TRBV19 and TRBJ2-2; TRBD1 agrees at 9 bases. J gave up 1 base and V 3 bases, and 9 bases lay outside the gene matches. The CDR3 extends over 18 amino acids. The germline V gene encodes CDR1 LNHDA and CDR2 SQIVND (reference sequence).

The gene calls are TRBV6-1 and TRBJ2-7; no clear D gene. CDR3 size: 12 residues. Trimming pared 2 bases from V and 3 bases from J, leaving 5 bases between. Looked up from germline, CDR1 is MNHNS and CDR2 is SASEGT. For the CDR3, the DNA is TGTGCCAGCAGTGAAAATTACTACGAGCAGTACTTC. Translation: CASSENYYEQYF.

The chain has TRBV5-1 and TRBJ2-7; unclear D gene. The CDR3 has 13 residues. V was cut by 1 base and J by 7 bases, with 12 bases left in between. CDR1 SGHRS and CDR2 YFSETQ come from the germline V gene. CDR3: CASSLPSLGEQYF. CDR3 sequence (DNA): TGCGCCAGCAGCTTGCCATCGCTCGGGGAGCAGTACTTC. The full variable domain, completed using reference TRBV5-1 and TRBJ2-7, is KAGVTQTPRYLIKTRGQQVTLSCSPISGHRSVSWYQQTPGQGLQFLFEYFSETQRNKGNFPGRFSGRQFSNSRSEMNVSTLELGDSALYLCASSLPSLGEQYFGPGTRLTVT.

This clone was observed a single time. The chain uses TRBV4-2 and TRBJ2-5, with D possibly being TRBD1 (5 bases). Trimming shortened V by 11 bases and J by 1 base, and 11 bases separated the two germline ends. Looked up from germline, CDR1 is LGHNA and CDR2 is YNFKEQ. The CDR3 length is 12 residues. The CDR3 DNA sequence: TGTGCCTGGACACCATTCCAAGAGACCCAGTACTTC. It encodes CAWTPFQETQYF.

The V and J genes are TRBV5-5 and TRBJ1-2; D gene uncertain. Germline V gene lookup returns CDR1 SGHKS and CDR2 YYEKEE (reference sequence). The length of the CDR3 is 14 residues. V lost 2 bases, J lost 7 bases, and 15 bases lay in between. In nucleotides, the CDR3 is TGTGCCAGCAGCTTCTCCCGACTGGCCCTTGGCTACACCTTC. This codes for CASSFSRLALGYTF.

The rearrangement joins TRBV5-1 to TRBJ1-1; D is unresolved. The CDR3 sequence is 18 residues long. V lost 4 bases and J 0 bases, leaving 22 bases between the germline ends. Per the germline V gene, CDR1 is SGHRS and CDR2 is YFSETQ. In DNA, the CDR3 is TGCGCCAGCAGCCCGGGATGGGCGCATGGGGAAATGAACACTGAAGCTTTCTTT. Its protein is CASSPGWAHGEMNTEAFF. The full variable domain, with the rest looked up from reference TRBV5-1 and TRBJ1-1, is KAGVTQTPRYLIKTRGQQVTLSCSPISGHRSVSWYQQTPGQGLQFLFEYFSETQRNKGNFPGRFSGRQFSNSRSEMNVSTLELGDSALYLCASSPGWAHGEMNTEAFFGQGTRLTVV.

The chain has TRBV13 and TRBJ2-3; D is unclear. This CDR3 has 13 amino acids. Germline V gene data show CDR1 as PRHDT and CDR2 as FYEKMQ (reference sequence). Between the trimmed V and J ends, which lost 5 bases and 2 bases, there was a span of 8 bases. The chain's CDR3 is CASSKRPTDTQYF. The DNA for the CDR3 is TGTGCCAGCAGCAAGCGACCCACAGATACGCAGTATTTT.